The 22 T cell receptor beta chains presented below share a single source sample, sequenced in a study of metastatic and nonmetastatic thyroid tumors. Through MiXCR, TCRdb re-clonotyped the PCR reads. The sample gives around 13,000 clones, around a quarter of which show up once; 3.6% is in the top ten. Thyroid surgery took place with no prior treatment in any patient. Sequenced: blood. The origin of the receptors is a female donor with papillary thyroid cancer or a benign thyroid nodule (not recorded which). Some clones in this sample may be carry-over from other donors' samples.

CDR3 nucleotides: TGTGCCAGCAGCCTGAGCCCAGCGGGGGTTCAGGATACGCAGTATTTT. Its translation: CASSLSPAGVQDTQYF. The chain carries TRBV11-1 and TRBJ2-3, with 8 bases matching TRBD2. Germline lookup yields CDR1 SGHAT and CDR2 FQDESV (reference sequence). CDR3 length: 16 residues. V was pared by 5 bases and J by 6 bases, with 13 bases of the junction left unmatched. Full variable domain (outside the CDR3, taken from reference TRBV11-1 and TRBJ2-3): EAEVAQSPRYKITEKSQAVAFWCDPISGHATLYWYRQILGQGPELLVQFQDESVVDDSQLPKDRFSAERLKGVDSTLKIQPAELGDSAMYLCASSLSPAGVQDTQYFGPGTRLTVL.

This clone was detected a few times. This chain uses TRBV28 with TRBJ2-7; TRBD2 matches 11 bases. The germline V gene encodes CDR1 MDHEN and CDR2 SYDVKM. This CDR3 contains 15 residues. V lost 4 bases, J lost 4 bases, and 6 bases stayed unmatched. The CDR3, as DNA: TGTGCCAGCAGTTCCCCGGGACTAGCGGTATACGAGCAGTACTTC. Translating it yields CASSSPGLAVYEQYF.

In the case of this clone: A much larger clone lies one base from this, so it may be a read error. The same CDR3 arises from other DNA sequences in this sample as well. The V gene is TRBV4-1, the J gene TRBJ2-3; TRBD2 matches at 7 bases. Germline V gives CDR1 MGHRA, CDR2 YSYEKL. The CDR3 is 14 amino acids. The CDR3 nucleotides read TGCGCCAGCAGCCATTGGGGGGGAATAGATACGCAGTACTTT. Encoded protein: CASSHWGGIDTQYF.

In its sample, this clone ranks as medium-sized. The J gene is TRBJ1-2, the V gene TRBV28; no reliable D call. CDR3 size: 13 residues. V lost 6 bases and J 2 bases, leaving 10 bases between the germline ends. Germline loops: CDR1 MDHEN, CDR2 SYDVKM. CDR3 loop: CASRSGGNYGYTF. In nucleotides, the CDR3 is TGTGCCAGCAGGAGTGGCGGAAACTATGGCTACACCTTC.

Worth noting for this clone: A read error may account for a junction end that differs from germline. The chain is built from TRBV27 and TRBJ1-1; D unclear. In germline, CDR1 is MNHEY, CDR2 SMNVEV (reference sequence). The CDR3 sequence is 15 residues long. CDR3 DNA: TGTGCCAGCAGTCTCTCAAAACAGCGTAACACTGAAGCTTTATTT. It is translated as CASSLSKQRNTEALF.

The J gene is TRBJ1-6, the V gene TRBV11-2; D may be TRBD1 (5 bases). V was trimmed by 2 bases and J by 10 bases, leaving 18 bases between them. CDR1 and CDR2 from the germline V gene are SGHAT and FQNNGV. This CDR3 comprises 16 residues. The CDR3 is CASSLRDGGERSPLHF. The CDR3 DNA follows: TGTGCCAGCAGCTTAAGGGACGGAGGGGAAAGGTCACCCCTCCACTTT.

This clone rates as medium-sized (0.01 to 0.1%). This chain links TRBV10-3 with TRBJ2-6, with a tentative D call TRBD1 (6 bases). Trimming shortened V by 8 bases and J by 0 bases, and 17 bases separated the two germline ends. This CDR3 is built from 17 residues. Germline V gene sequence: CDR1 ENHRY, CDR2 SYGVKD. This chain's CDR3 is CAIRAGEFPSGANVLTF. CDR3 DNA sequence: TGTGCCATCCGGGCAGGGGAGTTCCCCTCTGGGGCCAACGTCCTGACTTTC.

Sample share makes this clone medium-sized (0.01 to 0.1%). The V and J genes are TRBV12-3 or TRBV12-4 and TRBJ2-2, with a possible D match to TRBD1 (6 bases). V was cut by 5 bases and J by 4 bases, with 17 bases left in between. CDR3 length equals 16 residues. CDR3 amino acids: CASSTTGTVGTGELFF. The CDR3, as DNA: TGTGCCAGCAGTACTACAGGGACGGTAGGCACCGGGGAGCTGTTTTTT.

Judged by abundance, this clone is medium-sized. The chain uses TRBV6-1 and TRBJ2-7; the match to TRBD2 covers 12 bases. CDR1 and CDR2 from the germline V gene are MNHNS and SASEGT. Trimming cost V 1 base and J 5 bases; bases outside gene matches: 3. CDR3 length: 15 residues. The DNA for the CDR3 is TGTGCCAGCAGTGAAGGACTAGCGGGAGTAAACGAGCAGTACGTC. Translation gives CASSEGLAGVNEQYV.

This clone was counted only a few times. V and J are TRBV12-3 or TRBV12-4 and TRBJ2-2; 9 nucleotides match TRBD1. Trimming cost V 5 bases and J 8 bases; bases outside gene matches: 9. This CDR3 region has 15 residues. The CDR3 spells CASSKGTGNPGELFF. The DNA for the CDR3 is TGTGCCAGCAGTAAAGGGACAGGGAATCCTGGGGAGCTGTTTTTT.

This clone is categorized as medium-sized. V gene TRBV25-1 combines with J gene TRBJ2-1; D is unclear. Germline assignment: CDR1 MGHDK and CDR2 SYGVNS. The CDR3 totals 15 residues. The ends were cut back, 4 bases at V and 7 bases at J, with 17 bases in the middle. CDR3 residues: CASSAHSIEENEQFF. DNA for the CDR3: TGTGCCAGCAGTGCACATAGCATTGAGGAGAATGAGCAGTTCTTC. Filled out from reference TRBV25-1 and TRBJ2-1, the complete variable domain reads EADIYQTPRYLVIGTGKKITLECSQTMGHDKMYWYQQDPGMELHLIHYSYGVNSTEKGDLSSESTVSRIRTEHFPLTLESARPSHTSQYLCASSAHSIEENEQFFGPGTRLTVL.

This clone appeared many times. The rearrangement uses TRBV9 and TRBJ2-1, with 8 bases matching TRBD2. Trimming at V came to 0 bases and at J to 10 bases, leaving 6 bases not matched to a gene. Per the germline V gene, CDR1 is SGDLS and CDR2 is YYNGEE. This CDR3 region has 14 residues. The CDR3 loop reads CASSVGGGGREQFF. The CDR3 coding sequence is TGTGCCAGCAGCGTAGGTGGGGGCGGGAGGGAGCAGTTCTTC.

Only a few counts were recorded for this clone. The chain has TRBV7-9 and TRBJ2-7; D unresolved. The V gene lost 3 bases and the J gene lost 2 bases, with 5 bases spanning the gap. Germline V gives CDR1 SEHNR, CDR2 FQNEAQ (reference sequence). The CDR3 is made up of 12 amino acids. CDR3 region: CASSLVAYEQYF. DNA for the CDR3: TGTGCCAGCAGCTTGGTAGCCTACGAGCAGTACTTC.

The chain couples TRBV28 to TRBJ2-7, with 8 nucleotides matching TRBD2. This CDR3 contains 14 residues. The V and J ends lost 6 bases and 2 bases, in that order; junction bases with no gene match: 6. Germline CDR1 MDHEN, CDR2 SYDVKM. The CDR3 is CASSKEGLAYEQYF. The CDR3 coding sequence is TGTGCCAGCAGCAAAGAGGGACTAGCCTACGAGCAGTACTTC. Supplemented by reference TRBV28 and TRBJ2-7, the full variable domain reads DVKVTQSSRYLVKRTGEKVFLECVQDMDHENMFWYRQDPGLGLRLIYFSYDVKMKEKGDIPEGYSVSREKKERFSLILESASTNQTSMYLCASSKEGLAYEQYFGPGTRLTVT.

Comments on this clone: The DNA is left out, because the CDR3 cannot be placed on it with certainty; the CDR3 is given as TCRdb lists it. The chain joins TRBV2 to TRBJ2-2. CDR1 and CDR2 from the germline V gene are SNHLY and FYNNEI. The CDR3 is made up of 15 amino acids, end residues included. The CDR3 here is CASSERFWTPGSCFF.

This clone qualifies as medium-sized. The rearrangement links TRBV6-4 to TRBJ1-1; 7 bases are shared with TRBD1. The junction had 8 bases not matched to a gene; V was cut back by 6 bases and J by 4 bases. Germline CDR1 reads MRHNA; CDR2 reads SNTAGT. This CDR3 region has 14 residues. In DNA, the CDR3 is TGTGCCAGCAGCCAACAGGGGACCGGCACTGAAGCTTTCTTT. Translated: CASSQQGTGTEAFF.

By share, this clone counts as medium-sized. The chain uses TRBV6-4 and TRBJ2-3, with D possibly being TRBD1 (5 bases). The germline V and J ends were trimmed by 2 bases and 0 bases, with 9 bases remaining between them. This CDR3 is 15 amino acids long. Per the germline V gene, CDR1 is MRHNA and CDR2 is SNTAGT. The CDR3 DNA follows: TGTGCCAGCAGTGACGGGGCCGTGAGCACAGATACGCAGTATTTT. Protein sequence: CASSDGAVSTDTQYF.

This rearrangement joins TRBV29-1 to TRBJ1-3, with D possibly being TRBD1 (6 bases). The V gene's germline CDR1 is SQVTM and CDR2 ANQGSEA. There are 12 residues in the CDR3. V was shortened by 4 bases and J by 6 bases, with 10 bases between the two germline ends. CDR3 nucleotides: TGCAGCGTTGGGACAGAATCAAACACCATATATTTT. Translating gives CSVGTESNTIYF.

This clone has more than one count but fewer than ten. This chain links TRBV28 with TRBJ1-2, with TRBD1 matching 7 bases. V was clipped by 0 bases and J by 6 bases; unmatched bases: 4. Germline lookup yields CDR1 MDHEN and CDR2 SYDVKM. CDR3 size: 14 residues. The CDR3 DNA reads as TGTGCCAGCAGTTTATGGGGAGGACAGGATGGCTACACCTTC. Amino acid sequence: CASSLWGGQDGYTF.

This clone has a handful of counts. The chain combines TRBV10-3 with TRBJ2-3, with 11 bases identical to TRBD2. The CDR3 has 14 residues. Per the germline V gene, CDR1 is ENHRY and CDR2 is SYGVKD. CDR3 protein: CSTRLAGITDTQYF. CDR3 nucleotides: TGTTCTACCCGACTAGCGGGGATCACAGATACGCAGTATTTT.

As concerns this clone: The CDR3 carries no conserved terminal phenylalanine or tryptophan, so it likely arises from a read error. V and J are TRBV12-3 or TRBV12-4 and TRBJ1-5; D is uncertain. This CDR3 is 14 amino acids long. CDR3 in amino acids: CGSTLASRNQPQHL. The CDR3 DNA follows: TGTGGCAGCACTTTAGCCAGCCGCAATCAGCCCCAGCATTTA.

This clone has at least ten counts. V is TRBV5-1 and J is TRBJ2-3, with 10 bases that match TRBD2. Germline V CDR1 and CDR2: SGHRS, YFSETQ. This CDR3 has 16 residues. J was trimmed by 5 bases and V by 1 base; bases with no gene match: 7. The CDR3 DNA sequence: TGCGCCAGCAGCTTGTGGCTAGCGGGAGTTGAAGATACGCAGTATTTT. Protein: CASSLWLAGVEDTQYF.